This T cell receptor beta chain emerged from a study of OX40 agonist ivuxolimab in advanced cancers. The V gene's germline CDR1 is SGHRS and CDR2 YFSETQ. The CDR3 is 15 residues long. Trimming took off 6 bases at V and 0 bases at J, with 15 bases between the two ends. The data were produced by immunoSEQ multiplex PCR, yet TCRdb's version contains in-frame clones alone and is incomplete. This sample has 77,000 or so clones; 90% occur once, and the top ten carry 0.3% to 0.4%. The chain combines TRBV5-1 with TRBJ2-5, with a possible D match to TRBD2 (5 bases). The source material was CD4+ or CD8+ T cells sorted from blood, sampled in a trial of the OX40 agonist ivuxolimab. This TCR was recovered from an adult with an advanced solid tumor such as melanoma, head and neck, liver or kidney cancer. CDR3 coding DNA: TGCGCCAGCACTGAGGACGGACTGTACCAAGAGACCCAGTACTTC. Encoded protein: CASTEDGLYQETQYF.